Below are 28 T cell receptor beta chains sequenced from a single sample in a study of blood T cell repertoires in COVID-19. Produced via immunoSEQ multiplex PCR; TCRdb's table is partial and in-frame only. The table includes fewer than 200,000 clones, roughly 80% detected once. Sequencing input: PBMCs or T cells enriched from blood (not recorded which). These receptors were collected from a woman aged 45 to 65 who had recovered from COVID-19.

This clone has a handful of counts. V is TRBV3-1 (or the pseudogene TRBV3-2) and J is TRBJ2-5, with 7 bases that match TRBD2. This CDR3 is 14 amino acids long. V dropped 0 bases and J dropped 4; count of bases not matched to a gene: 2. Looked up from germline, CDR1 is LGHDT and CDR2 is YNNKEL (reference sequence). CDR3 DNA: TGTGCCAGCAGCCAAGAGGGGGGGGGAGAGACCCAGTACTTC. This codes for CASSQEGGGETQYF.

CDR3 in DNA: TGTGCCAGCAGCTTAGGGTTTGGCGGGAACAATGAGCAGTTCTTC. It encodes CASSLGFGGNNEQFF. The chain joins TRBV7-2 to TRBJ2-1; D perhaps matches TRBD2 (6 bases). Per the germline V gene, CDR1 is SGHTA and CDR2 is FQGNSA. There are 15 residues in the CDR3. V lost 1 base to trimming and J lost 5 bases, with 12 bases between them.

The rearrangement joins TRBV6-5 to TRBJ1-1, with D unclear. The CDR3 covers 11 residues. Trimming pared 2 bases from V and 7 bases from J, leaving 5 bases between. CDR1 is MNHEY, CDR2 SVGAGI, per germline. CDR3 loop: CASSYALEAFF. The CDR3 DNA sequence: TGTGCCAGCAGTTACGCGCTTGAAGCTTTCTTT.

This clone was observed a few times. CDR3 sequence reads: CASSQLAVATDTQYF. CDR3 sequence (DNA): TGTGCCAGCAGCCAACTAGCGGTGGCCACAGATACGCAGTATTTT. The chain has TRBV7-3 and TRBJ2-3, with 8 positions matching TRBD2. The CDR3 is 15 residues long. The J segment lost 2 bases and the V segment lost 5 bases, leaving 6 bases of the junction unmatched. The germline gives CDR1 SGHTA, CDR2 FQGTGA. Full variable domain (rest looked up from reference TRBV7-3 and TRBJ2-3): GAGVSQTPSNKVTEKGKYVELRCDPISGHTALYWYRQSLGQGPEFLIYFQGTGAADDSGLPNDRFFAVRPEGSVSTLKIQRTERGDSAVYLCASSQLAVATDTQYFGPGTRLTVL.

The rearrangement uses TRBV25-1 and TRBJ2-7; the match to TRBD2 covers 14 bases. V shed 6 bases, J shed 9 bases, and the junction held 7 bases outside the gene matches. The V gene's germline CDR1 is MGHDK and CDR2 SYGVNS. The CDR3 contains 14 residues. The CDR3 sequence is CASSRGLAGDRQYV. The CDR3 nucleotides are TGTGCCAGCAGCCGGGGACTAGCGGGAGACAGGCAGTACGTC.

The rearrangement links TRBV6-5 to TRBJ2-5; D uncertain. The V end was cut by 1 base, the J end by 4 bases, with 13 bases between. Germline loops: CDR1 MNHEY, CDR2 SVGAGI. This CDR3 is 15 amino acids long. CDR3 protein: CASSYLEQSGETQYF. The CDR3 DNA follows: TGTGCCAGCAGTTACTTAGAACAGAGTGGAGAGACCCAGTACTTC.

The chain links TRBV27 to TRBJ1-4, with D tentatively TRBD1 (5 bases). CDR1 is MNHEY and CDR2 is SMNVEV in the germline V gene (reference sequence). The CDR3 is 16 residues long. V was cut by 0 bases and J by 7 bases, with 15 bases left in between. In DNA, the CDR3 is TGTGCCAGCAGTTTATCCGTCGGTGTGGGGGGTGAAAAACTGTTTTTT. It codes for CASSLSVGVGGEKLFF.

A few counts support this clone. The chain uses TRBV5-1 and TRBJ1-2; tentative D call: TRBD1 (6 bases). Germline V gene lookup returns CDR1 SGHRS and CDR2 YFSETQ. With 3 bases removed from V and 9 bases from J, the gap between germline ends came to 15 bases. The CDR3 runs to 13 residues. The CDR3 DNA follows: TGCGCCAGCAGCTCGCCAGGGACAATAAGCTACACCTTC. Protein sequence: CASSSPGTISYTF.

V is TRBV9 and J is TRBJ2-3; TRBD2 aligns across 8 bases. V shed 0 bases and J 3 bases; nucleotides not matched to a gene: 18. This CDR3 comprises 20 residues. The V gene's germline CDR1 is SGDLS and CDR2 YYNGEE. CDR3 sequence reads: CASSVGGWYLPGGATDTQYF. As DNA, the CDR3 is TGTGCCAGCAGCGTAGGTGGTTGGTACCTCCCCGGGGGGGCTACAGATACGCAGTATTTT.

The CDR3, as DNA: TGTGCCAGCATCTCCAGGGGCGCGCGGGTATATGGCAATCAGCCCCAGCATTTT. Its translation: CASISRGARVYGNQPQHF. The chain joins TRBV28 to TRBJ1-5, with D possibly being TRBD1 (6 bases). CDR1 is MDHEN and CDR2 is SYDVKM in the germline V gene. V lost 7 bases to trimming and J lost 2 bases, with 24 bases between them. The CDR3 runs 18 residues. Based on the CDR3 plus reference TRBV28 and TRBJ1-5, the full variable domain is DVKVTQSSRYLVKRTGEKVFLECVQDMDHENMFWYRQDPGLGLRLIYFSYDVKMKEKGDIPEGYSVSREKKERFSLILESASTNQTSMYLCASISRGARVYGNQPQHFGDGTRLSIL.

Comment on this clone: One end of the junction varies from germline; a read error may be responsible. V is TRBV7-2 and J is TRBJ2-3; 10 bases align to TRBD2. The CDR3 is 14 amino acids. CDR1 and CDR2 from the germline V gene are SGHTA and FQGNSA. This CDR3 is CAISGRALVDTQYF. For the CDR3, the DNA is TGTGCCATCAGCGGGAGGGCCTTAGTAGATACGCAGTATTTT. Drawing the rest from reference TRBV7-2 and TRBJ2-3, the complete variable domain is GAGVSQSPSNKVTEKGKDVELRCDPISGHTALYWYRQSLGQGLEFLIYFQGNSAPDKSGLPSDRFSAERTGGSVSTLTIQRTQQEDSAVYLCAISGRALVDTQYFGPGTRLTVL.

Concerning this clone: No DNA is shown, since the ends of the CDR3 on it are uncertain; the CDR3 is the one TCRdb lists. The CDR3 is CASSKAWGRGTNQPQHF. This chain joins TRBV21-1 and TRBJ1-5; the listed D gene, TRBD1, was not tested against the DNA. TRBV21-1 is deemed a pseudogene. Both ends counted, the CDR3 spans 17 residues.

The chain employs TRBV5-5 and TRBJ1-1; D gene unclear. CDR1 SGHKS and CDR2 YYEKEE come from the germline V gene (reference sequence). This CDR3 comprises 13 residues. Trimming took 4 bases from V and 4 from J, leaving 11 bases between them. The CDR3 is CASSPGAGTEAFF. The CDR3 DNA is TGTGCCAGCAGCCCGGGCGCGGGCACTGAAGCTTTCTTT.

The V call is TRBV28, the J call TRBJ2-3, with a tentative D call TRBD2 (6 bases). V was pared by 5 bases and J by 4 bases, with 22 bases between. This CDR3 contains 17 residues. CDR1 and CDR2 from the germline V gene are MDHEN and SYDVKM. The CDR3 DNA reads TGTGCCAGCAGTCAGACCAGCGGGTCCCGGGTGGCAGATACGCAGTATTTT. It codes for CASSQTSGSRVADTQYF.

The chain joins TRBV2 to TRBJ1-5; 12 nucleotides align to TRBD1. CDR1 and CDR2 from the germline V gene are SNHLY and FYNNEI. With 3 bases clipped from V and 7 bases from J, the junction kept 7 bases outside the gene matches. CDR3 length: 16 amino acids. CDR3 sequence reads: CASSDGTGGLGQPQHF. CDR3 coding DNA: TGTGCCAGCAGTGATGGGACAGGGGGCCTGGGACAGCCCCAGCATTTT.

The J gene is TRBJ1-3, the V gene TRBV6-5, with 7 bases fitting TRBD1. The CDR3 spans 15 residues. Losses at the gene ends were 6 bases for V and 4 bases for J; bases not matched to a gene: 9. Germline V gene data show CDR1 as MNHEY and CDR2 as SVGAGI. CDR3 in amino acids: CASSLNAGQGNTIYF. In nucleotides, the CDR3 is TGTGCCAGCAGCCTCAATGCGGGACAGGGAAACACCATATATTTT.

CDR3 DNA: TGTGCCAGCAGCTTGGCCGTGGACACCCCGCGACTGGGGGAGCTGTTTTTT. Its protein is CASSLAVDTPRLGELFF. The chain links TRBV5-6 to TRBJ2-2; tentatively, D is TRBD1 (5 bases). From germline, CDR1 is SGHDT and CDR2 YYEEEE. This CDR3 has 17 residues. V was clipped by 0 bases and J by 8 bases, with 20 bases between them.

This clone was picked up one time. This chain uses TRBV7-2 with TRBJ1-5; TRBD1 might be the D (5 bases). CDR1 and CDR2 (germline): SGHTA, FQGNSA. The CDR3 covers 13 residues. Trimming removed 5 bases at V and 7 bases at J, with 12 bases between. CDR3 bases: TGTGCCAGCAGCCCCGACAGAAACCAGCCCCAGCATTTT. Translating gives CASSPDRNQPQHF.

The V gene is TRBV29-1, the J gene TRBJ1-2, with D possibly being TRBD1 (5 bases). The CDR3 covers 12 residues. Trimming shortened V by 1 base and J by 7 bases, and 10 bases separated the two germline ends. The V gene's germline CDR1 is SQVTM and CDR2 ANQGSEA. CDR3 loop: CSVEAGGGGYTF. In DNA form, the CDR3 reads TGCAGCGTTGAAGCCGGGGGGGGTGGCTACACCTTC.

CDR3 residues: CATRGAGGGPGYGYTF. Here the CDR3 DNA reads TGTGCCACCAGGGGGGCTGGGGGCGGCCCGGGGTATGGCTACACCTTC. This chain uses TRBV27 with TRBJ1-2; 7 positions match TRBD1. J was trimmed by 5 bases and V by 10 bases; bases with no gene match: 19. The V gene's germline CDR1 is MNHEY and CDR2 SMNVEV (reference sequence). There are 16 residues in the CDR3.

This sequence joins TRBV9 and TRBJ1-1, with TRBD1 matching 7 bases. The junction had 5 bases not matched to a gene; V was cut back by 5 bases and J by 4 bases. Germline values: CDR1 SGDLS, CDR2 YYNGEE. This CDR3 comprises 13 residues. The CDR3 reads CASREGAGTEAFF. The CDR3 region has the DNA TGTGCCAGCAGAGAGGGGGCGGGCACTGAAGCTTTCTTT.

The chain is built from TRBV3-1 (or the pseudogene TRBV3-2) and TRBJ2-7, with D possibly being TRBD1 (6 bases). Trimming took 2 bases from V and 5 from J, leaving 19 bases between them. Germline CDR1 reads LGHDT; CDR2 reads YNNKEL (reference sequence). The length of the CDR3 is 16 residues. In DNA, the CDR3 is TGTGCCAGCAGCCAATATAAGGGGGAACTCACGGACGAGCAGTACGTC. Its protein product is CASSQYKGELTDEQYV.

Concerning this clone: Different DNA sequences within this sample yield the same CDR3. This chain links TRBV11-2 with TRBJ1-3, with D hard to call. V lost 0 bases and J lost 3, with 3 bases in between. Per germline, CDR1 SGHAT and CDR2 FQNNGV. CDR3 length: 13 amino acids. The CDR3, as DNA: TGTGCCAGCAGCTTAGATCTTGGAAACACCATATATTTT. Residues: CASSLDLGNTIYF.

This clone was found a few times. In nucleotides, the CDR3 is TGTGCCAGCAGCTTAGGGGGCCCGGGAGGCCCCCCAAATGAGCAGTTCTTC. Its translation is CASSLGGPGGPPNEQFF. The chain uses TRBV7-2 and TRBJ2-1, with 7 bases lining up with TRBD2. Germline CDR1 SGHTA, CDR2 FQGNSA. The junction had 13 bases not matched to a gene; V was cut back by 1 base and J by 7 bases. The CDR3 loop spans 17 amino acids.

The chain couples TRBV28 to TRBJ2-5, with 7 bases that match TRBD2. The CDR3 length is 15 residues. After removal of 1 base from V and 5 bases from J, the junction contained 7 bases not matched to a gene. Germline CDR1 is MDHEN and CDR2 is SYDVKM. The CDR3 nucleotides read TGTGCCAGCAGTTTATCCCTTCAGGGAGGGGAGACCCAGTACTTC. It codes for CASSLSLQGGETQYF.

The rearrangement joins TRBV7-2 to TRBJ1-5; no clear D gene. The germline CDR1 and CDR2 sequences are SGHTA and FQGNSA. The CDR3 consists of 15 residues. Trimming stripped 1 base from V and 9 bases from J, with 16 bases between. The CDR3 sequence is CASSLDSTTGGPQHF. The DNA of the CDR3 is TGTGCCAGCAGCTTAGATTCCACAACTGGCGGGCCCCAGCATTTT.

The V and J genes are TRBV28 and TRBJ1-2; TRBD1 matches 8 bases. Germline V gene lookup returns CDR1 MDHEN and CDR2 SYDVKM. V was pared by 3 bases and J by 4 bases, with 4 bases of the junction left unmatched. The CDR3 has 14 residues. Here the CDR3 reads CASSFPGQVYGYTF. The CDR3 nucleotides are TGTGCCAGCAGTTTTCCGGGACAGGTCTATGGCTACACCTTC.

J is TRBJ1-1 and V is TRBV5-4; D is uncertain. The V end was cut by 4 bases, the J end by 3 bases, with 7 bases between. Per germline, CDR1 SGHNT and CDR2 YYREEE (reference sequence). This CDR3 spans 12 amino acids. The CDR3 loop reads CASSPTYTEAFF. For the CDR3, the DNA is TGTGCCAGCAGCCCGACTTACACTGAAGCTTTCTTT.